This TCR beta chain originates from a study of ipilimumab plus nivolumab after autologous stem cell transplantation. Looking at the study overall: The DLBCL group included primary refractory and relapsed cases.

Data came from immunoSEQ multiplex PCR; TCRdb stores just in-frame clones and leaves some out. Altogether about 20,000 clones are present, over 70% being singletons, with the ten largest covering about a fifth. For this clone: Its antigen is currently unknown.

Study-level findings and limits: The authors say TCR, Treg and microbiome findings warrant further study.

Checkpoint therapy with ipilimumab 1 mg/kg began 14 to 28 days after transplant. V dropped 6 bases and J dropped 9 bases, with 11 bases sitting between them. Germline CDR1 MDHEN, CDR2 SYDVKM. The CDR3 runs to 11 residues. The chain carries TRBV28 and TRBJ1-1; the D gene is possibly TRBD1 (5 bases). The clonotype originates from a male donor with diffuse large B-cell lymphoma. The sample consisted of PBMCs, taken in a trial of ipilimumab plus nivolumab as post-transplant consolidation. CDR3 nucleotides: TGTGCCAGCAGCCCCAGGGAGCAAGCTTTCTTT. Amino acid sequence: CASSPREQAFF.